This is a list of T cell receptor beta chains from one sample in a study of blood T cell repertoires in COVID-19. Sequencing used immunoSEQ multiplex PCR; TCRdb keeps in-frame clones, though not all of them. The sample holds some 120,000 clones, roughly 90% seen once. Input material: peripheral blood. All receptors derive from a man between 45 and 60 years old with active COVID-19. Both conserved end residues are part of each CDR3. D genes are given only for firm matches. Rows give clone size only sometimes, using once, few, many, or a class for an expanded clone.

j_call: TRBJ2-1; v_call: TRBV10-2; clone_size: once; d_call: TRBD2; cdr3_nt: TGCGCCAGCACCGAAAGACTAGCGGGAGAGAGCTCCTACAATGAGCAGTTCTTC; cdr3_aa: CASTERLAGESSYNEQFF
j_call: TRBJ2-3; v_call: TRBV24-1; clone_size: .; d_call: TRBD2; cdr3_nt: TGTGCCACCAGTGATTGGGGGGAGGGCCCAGATACGCAGTATTTT; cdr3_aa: CATSDWGEGPDTQYF
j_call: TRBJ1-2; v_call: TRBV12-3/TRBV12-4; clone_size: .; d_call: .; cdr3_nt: TGTGCCAGCAGTTTCCCGGGGGGCTATGGCTACACCTTC; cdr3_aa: CASSFPGGYGYTF
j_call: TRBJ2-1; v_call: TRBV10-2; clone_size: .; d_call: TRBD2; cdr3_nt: TGCGCCAGCAGAGACCGAACGGGACTAGCGGGGAACAATGAGCAGTTCTTC; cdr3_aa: CASRDRTGLAGNNEQFF
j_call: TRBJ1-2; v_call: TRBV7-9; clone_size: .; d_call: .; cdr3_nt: TGTGCCAGCAGCTTAGTTCAGGAAAGCTATGGCTACACCTTC; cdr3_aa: CASSLVQESYGYTF
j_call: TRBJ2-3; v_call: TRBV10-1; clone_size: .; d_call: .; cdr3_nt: TGCGCCAGCAGTGAGTCACGGGGGTCCACAGATACGCAGTATTTT; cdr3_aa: CASSESRGSTDTQYF
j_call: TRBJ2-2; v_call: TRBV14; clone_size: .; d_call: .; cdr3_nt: TGTGCCAGCAGCCTCAAGTCGGCAGGGCGCGGGGAGCTGTTTTTT; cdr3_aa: CASSLKSAGRGELFF
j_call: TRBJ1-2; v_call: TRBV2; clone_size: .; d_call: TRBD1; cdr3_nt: TGTGCCAGCACGGGACAGGGATTCGGCTACACCTTC; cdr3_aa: CASTGQGFGYTF
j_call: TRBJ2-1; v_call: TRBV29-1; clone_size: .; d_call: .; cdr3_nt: TGCAGCGTTCGGACTGTCGGTGAGCAGTTCTTC; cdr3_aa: CSVRTVGEQFF
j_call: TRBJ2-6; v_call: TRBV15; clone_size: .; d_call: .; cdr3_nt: TGTGCCACCAGCCCTCGGGTGGGGGCCAACGTCCTGACTTTC; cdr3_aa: CATSPRVGANVLTF
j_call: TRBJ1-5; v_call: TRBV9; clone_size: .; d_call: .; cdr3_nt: TGTGCCAGCAGTCGGGAGTACAATCAGCCCCAGCATTTT; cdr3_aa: CASSREYNQPQHF
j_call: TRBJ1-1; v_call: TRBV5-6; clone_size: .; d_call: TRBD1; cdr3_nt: TGTGCCAGCAGCTGGGGACAGGGGGAGAACACTGAAGCTTTCTTT; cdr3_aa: CASSWGQGENTEAFF
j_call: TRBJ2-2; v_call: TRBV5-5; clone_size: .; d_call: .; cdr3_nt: TGTGCCAGCAGCTTGACAGGATTCGACACCGGGGAGCTGTTTTTT; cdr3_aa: CASSLTGFDTGELFF
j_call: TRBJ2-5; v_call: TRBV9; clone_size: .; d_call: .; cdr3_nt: TGTGCCAGCAGCCAAGCACCAGCGGACCAAGAGACCCAGTACTTC; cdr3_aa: CASSQAPADQETQYF
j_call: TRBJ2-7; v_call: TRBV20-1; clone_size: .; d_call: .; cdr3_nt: TGCAGTGCTAGGGGCCCCGACGAGCAGTACTTC; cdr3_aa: CSARGPDEQYF
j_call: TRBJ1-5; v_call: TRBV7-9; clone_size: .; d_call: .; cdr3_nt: TGTGCCAGCAGCTTAACAGGGCCGAGTCAGCCCCAGCATTTT; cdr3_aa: CASSLTGPSQPQHF
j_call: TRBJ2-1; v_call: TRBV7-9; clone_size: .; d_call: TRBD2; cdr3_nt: TGTGCCAGCAGCTTAAGGCGGACTAGCGGGAGGGCCGGGGAGCAGTTCTTC; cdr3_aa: CASSLRRTSGRAGEQFF
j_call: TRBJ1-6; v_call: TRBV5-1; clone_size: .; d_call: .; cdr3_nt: TGCGCCAGCAGCTCCGGACAGCGGAATTCACCCCTCCACTTT; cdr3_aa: CASSSGQRNSPLHF
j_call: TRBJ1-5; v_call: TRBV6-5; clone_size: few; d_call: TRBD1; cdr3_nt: TGTGCCAGCAGACCGGGACAGGGGGGTCAGCCCCAGCATTTT; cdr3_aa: CASRPGQGGQPQHF
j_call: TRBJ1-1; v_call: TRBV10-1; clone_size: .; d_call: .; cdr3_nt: TGCGCCAGCAGTGATCAGGCGGGGAATATGAACACTGAAGCTTTCTTT; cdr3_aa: CASSDQAGNMNTEAFF
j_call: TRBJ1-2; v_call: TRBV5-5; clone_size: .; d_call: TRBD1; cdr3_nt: TGTGCCAGCAGCGCCCGACAGGGGGAGGGCTATGGCTACACCTTC; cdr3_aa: CASSARQGEGYGYTF
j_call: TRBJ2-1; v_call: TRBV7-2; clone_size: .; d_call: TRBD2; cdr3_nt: TGTGCCAGCAGCTTTTTGGGGACTATCTACAATGAGCAGTTCTTC; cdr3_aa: CASSFLGTIYNEQFF
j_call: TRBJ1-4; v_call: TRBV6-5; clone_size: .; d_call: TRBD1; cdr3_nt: TGTGCCAGCAGCAAACAGGGGTATGAAAAACTGTTTTTT; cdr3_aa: CASSKQGYEKLFF
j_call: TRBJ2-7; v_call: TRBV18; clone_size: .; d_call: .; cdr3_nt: TGTGCCAGCTCAGCCAACGGACCGCAGGGCTACGAGCAGTACTTC; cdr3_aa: CASSANGPQGYEQYF
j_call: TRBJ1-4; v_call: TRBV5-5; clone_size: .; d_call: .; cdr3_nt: TGTGCCAGCAGCGCCGCGGGGGCTAATGAAAAACTGTTTTTT; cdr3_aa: CASSAAGANEKLFF
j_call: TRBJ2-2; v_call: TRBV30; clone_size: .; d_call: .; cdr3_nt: TGTGCCTGGAATATGGACATACACACCGGGGAGCTGTTTTTT; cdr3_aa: CAWNMDIHTGELFF
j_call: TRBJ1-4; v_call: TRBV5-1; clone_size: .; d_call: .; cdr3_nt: TGCGCCAGCAGCTTTTCGGGGAGAGATGAAAAACTGTTTTTT; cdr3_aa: CASSFSGRDEKLFF
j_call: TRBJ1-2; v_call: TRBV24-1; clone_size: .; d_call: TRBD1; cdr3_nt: TGTGCCACCAGTGCCCAGGACAGGGAAGCTAACTATGGCTACACCTTC; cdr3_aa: CATSAQDREANYGYTF
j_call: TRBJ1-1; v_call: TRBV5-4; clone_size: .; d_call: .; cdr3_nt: TGTGCCAGCAGCTTTTTTGGACAGACGAACACTGAAGCTTTCTTT; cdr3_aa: CASSFFGQTNTEAFF
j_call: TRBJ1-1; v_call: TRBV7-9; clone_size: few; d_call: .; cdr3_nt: TGTGCCAGCAGCTTAATGTGGGGCGACACTGAAGCTTTCTTT; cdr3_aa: CASSLMWGDTEAFF
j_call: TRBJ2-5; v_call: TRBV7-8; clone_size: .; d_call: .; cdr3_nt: TGTGCCAGCAGTCAGTCGTCAGAGACCCAGTACTTC; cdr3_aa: CASSQSSETQYF